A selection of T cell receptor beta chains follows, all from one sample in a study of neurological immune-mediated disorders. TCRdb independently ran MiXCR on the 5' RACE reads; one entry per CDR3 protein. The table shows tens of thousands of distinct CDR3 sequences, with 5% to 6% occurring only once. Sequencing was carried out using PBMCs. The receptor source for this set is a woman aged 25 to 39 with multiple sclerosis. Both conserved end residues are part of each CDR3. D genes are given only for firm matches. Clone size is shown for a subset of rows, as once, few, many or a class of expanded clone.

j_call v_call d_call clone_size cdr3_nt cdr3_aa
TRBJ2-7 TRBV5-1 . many TGCGCCAGCAGCTCTAGAGGGCCCGGCGAGCAGTACTTC CASSSRGPGEQYF
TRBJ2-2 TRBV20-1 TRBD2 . TGCAGTGCATCTAGCGGGGGGGCCTGGGGCGGGGAGCTGTTTTTT CSASSGGAWGGELFF
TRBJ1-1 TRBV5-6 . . TGTGCCAGCAGCTTCAGGGCAGGGGCGAACACTGAAGCTTTCTTT CASSFRAGANTEAFF
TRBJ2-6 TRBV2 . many TGTGCCAGCAAAGGGCTTGGGAAGTCTGGGGCCAACGTCCTGACTTTC CASKGLGKSGANVLTF
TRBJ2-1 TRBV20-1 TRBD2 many TGCAGTGCTAGTCCCCCAGCTAGCGGACAATACAATGAGCAGTTCTTC CSASPPASGQYNEQFF
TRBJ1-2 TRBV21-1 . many TGTGCCAGCAGCAGCTTAGCTATCGTCGGGACAGACTATGGCTACACCTTC CASSSLAIVGTDYGYTF
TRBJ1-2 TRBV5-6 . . TGTGCCAGCAGCCCCGGGGGGACTTACTATGGCTACACCTTC CASSPGGTYYGYTF
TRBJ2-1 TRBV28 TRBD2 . TGTGCCAGCAGTTTGGGACTAGCGGGAGGTGGCGATGAGCAGTTCTTC CASSLGLAGGGDEQFF
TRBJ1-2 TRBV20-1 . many TGCAGTGCTAGAGAGGGGGGTAGCTACACCTTC CSAREGGSYTF
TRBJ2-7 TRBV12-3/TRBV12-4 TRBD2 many TGTGCCAGCAGTCCACTAGCGGCGGCCTACGAGCAGTACTTC CASSPLAAAYEQYF
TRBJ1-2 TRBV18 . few TGTGCCAGCTCACCAGATATTGGCTATGGCTACACCTTC CASSPDIGYGYTF